One and the same sample provided the 28 T cell receptor beta chains below, sequenced in a study of T cells in Graves' hyperthyroidism and ophthalmopathy. RNA transcripts served as the template for amplifying TCR beta CDR3 regions. The TCR CDR3 first-round RT-PCR relied on the HTBI primer set. TCRdb re-called the multiplex PCR reads with MiXCR, one entry per CDR3 protein. The profile covers about 200,000 distinct CDR3 sequences, with 17% appearing a single time and 53% taken by the ten largest. The sequencing sample was made of blood. These receptors all come from a woman aged 45-59 years with Graves' hyperthyroidism.

The chain joins TRBV6-5 to TRBJ1-2; tentative D call: TRBD1 (5 bases). Germline-derived CDR1 and CDR2 are MNHEY and SVGAGI. Trimming removed 2 bases at V and 2 bases at J, with 9 bases between. The CDR3 loop spans 14 amino acids. CDR3 loop: CASSYQDKNYGYTF. CDR3 in DNA: TGTGCCAGCAGTTACCAGGACAAGAACTATGGCTACACCTTC.

This clonotype appeared a few times. This chain connects TRBV7-3 to TRBJ2-3, with TRBD2 identical over 7 bases. The germline CDR1 and CDR2 sequences are SGHTA and FQGTGA. V was clipped by 4 bases and J by 12 bases; unmatched bases: 4. CDR3 length: 11 residues. CDR3 coding DNA: TGTGCCAGCAGCTCCGGACTAGTTCAGTATTTT. Protein product: CASSSGLVQYF.

This clonotype was seen a few times. V and J are TRBV19 and TRBJ1-5, with 10 bases identical to TRBD1. Unmatched junction bases numbered 13, after V lost 5 bases and J lost 3 bases. Germline V CDR1 and CDR2: LNHDA, SQIVND (reference sequence). This CDR3 has 18 amino acids. The DNA of the CDR3 is TGTGCCAGTAGTGTAACGGGACAGGGGATTAGGGCCAATCAGCCCCAGCATTTT. This gives the protein CASSVTGQGIRANQPQHF. Together with reference TRBV19 and TRBJ1-5, the CDR3 gives the full variable domain: DGGITQSPKYLFRKEGQNVTLSCEQNLNHDAMYWYRQDPGQGLRLIYYSQIVNDFQKGDIAEGYSVSREKKESFPLTVTSAQKNPTAFYLCASSVTGQGIRANQPQHFGDGTRLSIL.

The sample holds many counts of this clonotype. This may be a read error: a much more frequent sequence differs by one nucleotide. The V and J genes are TRBV12-3 or TRBV12-4 and TRBJ1-1; tentative D call: TRBD1 (6 bases). The CDR3 has 13 residues. V shed 5 bases and J shed 0 bases, with 7 bases lying between them. Here the CDR3 DNA reads TGTGCCAGCAGTCGACAGGTGAACACTGAAGCTTTCTTT. This encodes CASSRQVNTEAFF.

Ten or more counts support this clonotype. The chain has TRBV5-1 and TRBJ1-2; D call uncertain. V was trimmed by 4 bases and J by 5 bases, leaving 9 bases between them. The CDR3 length is 12 residues. Germline V gene sequence: CDR1 SGHRS, CDR2 YFSETQ. In DNA, the CDR3 is TGCGCCAGCAGCACAGAGCAGTATGGCTACACCTTC. Protein product: CASSTEQYGYTF.

This clonotype occurred many times. The chain couples TRBV29-1 to TRBJ2-5, with D unresolved. V gave up 2 bases and J gave up 1 base, with 8 bases separating them. Per the germline V gene, CDR1 is SQVTM and CDR2 is ANQGSEA. The CDR3 is 13 amino acids. The CDR3 loop reads CSVEPPPQETQYF. For the CDR3, the DNA is TGCAGCGTTGAACCCCCACCCCAAGAGACCCAGTACTTC.

This clonotype was counted between two and nine times. V usage is TRBV28 and J usage is TRBJ1-5, with D possibly being TRBD1 (6 bases). This CDR3 contains 14 residues. V gave up 7 bases and J gave up 6 bases, with 16 bases separating them. Germline CDR1 is MDHEN and CDR2 is SYDVKM. The DNA of the CDR3 is TGTGCCAGCAAGGCGGCAGGGGAACGTCAGCCCCAGCATTTT. This sequence encodes CASKAAGERQPQHF. Together with reference TRBV28 and TRBJ1-5, the CDR3 gives the full variable domain: DVKVTQSSRYLVKRTGEKVFLECVQDMDHENMFWYRQDPGLGLRLIYFSYDVKMKEKGDIPEGYSVSREKKERFSLILESASTNQTSMYLCASKAAGERQPQHFGDGTRLSIL.

This clonotype was detected a few times. The CDR3: CASSLGTRGRAKLFF. CDR3 DNA sequence: TGTGCCAGCAGCTTAGGAACCCGGGGGCGCGCAAAACTGTTTTTT. The chain combines TRBV11-2 with TRBJ1-4, with D tentatively TRBD1 (6 bases). V lost 1 base and J lost 10, with 16 bases in between. The germline CDR1 and CDR2 sequences are SGHAT and FQNNGV. The CDR3 is 15 amino acids.

This clonotype has a count of ten or more. V is TRBV12-3 or TRBV12-4 and J is TRBJ2-1, with D perhaps TRBD2 (6 bases). V lost 1 base to trimming and J lost 4 bases, with 29 bases between them. The CDR3 totals 21 residues. CDR3 in DNA: TGTGCCAGCAGTTTAGACTGGGGACTTCCGGTGGTCCGGGACCATTACAATGAGCAGTTCTTC. Its protein is CASSLDWGLPVVRDHYNEQFF.

This clonotype was observed at least ten times. The chain employs TRBV3-1 and TRBJ2-7; maybe TRBD2 (6 bases). This CDR3 is built from 16 residues. Germline V lookup: CDR1 LGHDT, CDR2 YNNKEL (reference sequence). The V gene lost 0 bases and the J gene lost 4 bases, with 16 bases spanning the gap. The CDR3 coding sequence is TGTGCCAGCAGCCAAGAAAGTGGTGTGGGAGGTTACGAGCAGTACTTC. Amino acids: CASSQESGVGGYEQYF.

This clonotype was detected many times. The chain combines TRBV10-3 with TRBJ1-1; 7 nucleotides align to TRBD1. This CDR3 is built from 13 residues. CDR1 and CDR2 from the germline V gene are ENHRY and SYGVKD. The V and J ends lost 7 bases and 1 base, in that order; junction bases with no gene match: 3. CDR3 residues: CAITQGENTEAFF. The CDR3 nucleotides are TGTGCCATCACCCAGGGGGAGAACACTGAAGCTTTCTTT.

This clonotype appeared many times. This chain joins TRBV11-2 and TRBJ1-5; D gene uncertain. Per the germline V gene, CDR1 is SGHAT and CDR2 is FQNNGV. This CDR3 region has 14 residues. Trimming stripped 5 bases from V and 0 bases from J, with 8 bases between. CDR3 nucleotides: TGTGCCAGCAGCCTGAGTCATAGCAATCAGCCCCAGCATTTT. This sequence encodes CASSLSHSNQPQHF.

For this clonotype: At one of its ends the junction is not consistent with the germline gene, which may arise from a read error. The rearrangement links TRBV3-1 to TRBJ2-1; D is unresolved. Germline values: CDR1 LGHDT, CDR2 YNNKEL (reference sequence). The CDR3 is 13 residues long. CDR3 sequence: CASSPLGFGERFF. The CDR3 region has the DNA TGTGCCAGCAGCCCCCTGGGTTTCGGTGAGCGGTTCTTC.

This clonotype was observed many times. This rearrangement joins TRBV28 to TRBJ1-5; 11 bases map to TRBD1. Losses at the gene ends were 6 bases for V and 5 bases for J; bases not matched to a gene: 6. The CDR3 totals 15 residues. Germline CDR1 reads MDHEN; CDR2 reads SYDVKM. This CDR3 is CASSRDRGLDQPQHF. CDR3 DNA sequence: TGTGCCAGCAGCCGGGACAGGGGGTTGGATCAGCCCCAGCATTTT.

The chain has TRBV4-2 and TRBJ1-1; 9 bases match TRBD1. The trim removed 1 base at V and 8 bases at J, leaving 8 bases unmatched. CDR3 size: 15 residues. CDR1 is LGHNA and CDR2 is YNFKEQ in the germline V gene. The CDR3 bases are TGTGCCAGCAGCCAAGCCGGGACAGGGACTAGGGAAGCTTTCTTT. This gives the protein CASSQAGTGTREAFF.

The chain is built from TRBV6-5 and TRBJ2-2, with 14 bases fitting TRBD2. The CDR3 sequence is 19 residues long. The trim removed 6 bases at V and 4 bases at J, leaving 13 bases unmatched. CDR1 MNHEY and CDR2 SVGAGI come from the germline V gene. The CDR3 loop is CASSRGTSGSRMVTGELFF. The DNA for the CDR3 is TGTGCCAGCAGCCGTGGGACTAGCGGGAGTAGAATGGTCACCGGGGAGCTGTTTTTT.

This clonotype was seen repeatedly, ten times or more. The chain has TRBV12-3 or TRBV12-4 and TRBJ2-5; 7 bases map to TRBD1. The CDR3 runs 15 residues. Trimming took 3 bases from V and 4 from J; bases not matched to a gene: 8. The CDR3 DNA sequence: TGTGCCAGCAGTTTTTGGGGGACAGACACAGAGACCCAGTACTTC. Residues: CASSFWGTDTETQYF.

The chain recombines TRBV19 with TRBJ1-2, with D possibly matching TRBD1 (6 bases). Germline loops: CDR1 LNHDA, CDR2 SQIVND (reference sequence). V lost 4 bases, J lost 8 bases, and 17 bases lay in between. The CDR3 has 14 amino acids. This CDR3 is CASSTRTDSSGYTF. The CDR3 region has the DNA TGTGCCAGTAGTACCCGGACAGATTCATCGGGCTACACCTTC. Combining the CDR3 with reference TRBV19 and TRBJ1-2 gives the whole variable domain DGGITQSPKYLFRKEGQNVTLSCEQNLNHDAMYWYRQDPGQGLRLIYYSQIVNDFQKGDIAEGYSVSREKKESFPLTVTSAQKNPTAFYLCASSTRTDSSGYTFGSGTRLTVV.

At least ten counts were recorded for this clonotype. This chain connects TRBV9 to TRBJ1-6; D not resolved. V lost 0 bases and J lost 8, with 12 bases in between. The CDR3 is made up of 15 amino acids. Germline values: CDR1 SGDLS, CDR2 YYNGEE. The CDR3 region is CASSVGAGQDSPLHF. In DNA form, the CDR3 reads TGTGCCAGCAGCGTAGGGGCAGGTCAGGATTCACCCCTCCACTTT. The whole variable domain, remainder taken from reference TRBV9 and TRBJ1-6, is DSGVTQTPKHLITATGQRVTLRCSPRSGDLSVYWYQQSLDQGLQFLIQYYNGEERAKGNILERFSAQQFPDLHSELNLSSLELGDSALYFCASSVGAGQDSPLHFGNGTRLTVT.

This clonotype was recorded at least ten times. V is TRBV7-8 and J is TRBJ2-5; D possibly matches TRBD1 or TRBD2 (5 bases each). The CDR3 is 16 residues long. The V gene lost 1 base and the J gene lost 5 bases, with 17 bases spanning the gap. Germline V gene data show CDR1 as SGHVS and CDR2 as FQNEAQ. The CDR3 nucleotides are TGTGCCAGCAGCTTAGGGGGGACGGGACGTGGGGAGACCCAGTACTTC. This gives the protein CASSLGGTGRGETQYF. The full variable domain, with the rest looked up from reference TRBV7-8 and TRBJ2-5, is GAGVSQSPRYKVAKRGQDVALRCDPISGHVSLFWYQQALGQGPEFLTYFQNEAQLDKSGLPSDRFFAERPEGSVSTLKIQRTQQEDSAVYLCASSLGGTGRGETQYFGPGTRLLVL.

Ten or more counts support this clonotype. The chain carries TRBV5-1 and TRBJ1-5; 8 bases fit TRBD1. V gave up 4 bases and J gave up 6 bases; unmatched junction bases: 18. Germline V gene data show CDR1 as SGHRS and CDR2 as YFSETQ. There are 18 residues in the CDR3. The CDR3 DNA reads TGCGCCAGCAGCCCGTCGGCCCAAACCCCAGGGGGCTCTCAGCCCCAGCATTTT. This codes for CASSPSAQTPGGSQPQHF.

This clonotype has at least ten counts. V and J are TRBV20-1 and TRBJ1-5, with D tentatively TRBD1 (5 bases). The CDR3 length is 14 residues. V was cut by 5 bases and J by 1 base, with 12 bases left in between. In germline, CDR1 is DFQATT, CDR2 SNEGSKA (reference sequence). The DNA for the CDR3 is TGCAGTGCTGTAAACCGGGACAGCAATCAGCCCCAGCATTTT. This codes for CSAVNRDSNQPQHF.

In this sample, this clonotype turned up many times. This CDR3 is CASSETNLGAFF. The CDR3 DNA sequence: TGCGCCAGCAGTGAGACGAACCTGGGGGCTTTCTTT. The chain is built from TRBV10-1 and TRBJ1-1; D is uncertain. The CDR3 is 12 amino acids. Germline values: CDR1 WNHNN, CDR2 SYGVQD (reference sequence). Deletions cut 2 bases from V and 11 bases from J, with 12 bases between.

This clonotype has only a few counts. The chain uses TRBV7-9 and TRBJ2-4; D may be TRBD1 (6 bases). Looked up from germline, CDR1 is SEHNR and CDR2 is FQNEAQ (reference sequence). The germline V and J ends were trimmed by 1 base and 1 base, with 17 bases remaining between them. CDR3 length: 18 residues. The CDR3 region is CASSLGDIPRAAKNIQYF. The CDR3 coding sequence is TGTGCCAGCAGCTTAGGGGACATCCCTAGGGCGGCCAAAAACATTCAGTACTTC.

This clonotype was observed at least ten times. The rearrangement uses TRBV9 and TRBJ2-7; 7 bases map to TRBD2. Unmatched junction bases numbered 2, after V lost 0 bases and J lost 2 bases. The CDR3 spans 14 residues. Germline V gene lookup returns CDR1 SGDLS and CDR2 YYNGEE. This chain's CDR3 is CASSVGEGTYEQYF. As DNA, the CDR3 is TGTGCCAGCAGCGTAGGGGAGGGAACCTACGAGCAGTACTTC.

There are many counts of this clonotype. The chain recombines TRBV29-1 with TRBJ2-6; no clear D gene. Germline lookup yields CDR1 SQVTM and CDR2 ANQGSEA. The CDR3 has 13 residues. V lost 7 bases and J 0 bases, leaving 7 bases between the germline ends. CDR3: CSATVSGANVLTF. The CDR3 bases are TGCAGCGCGACGGTCTCTGGGGCCAACGTCCTGACTTTC.

This clonotype was recorded many times. CDR3 residues: CASGFLGLYNEQFF. Written as DNA, the CDR3 is TGTGCTAGTGGTTTTCTGGGGCTGTACAATGAGCAGTTCTTC. The chain carries TRBV12-5 and TRBJ2-1; a possible D gene is TRBD1 (5 bases). The CDR3 consists of 14 residues. Germline V gene lookup returns CDR1 LGHNT and CDR2 FRNRAP. V was pared by 3 bases and J by 4 bases, with 10 bases between.

The chain recombines TRBV12-3 or TRBV12-4 with TRBJ1-6; D is ambiguous. This CDR3 comprises 14 residues. With 6 bases removed from V and 7 bases from J, the gap between germline ends came to 13 bases. The CDR3 DNA reads as TGTGCCAGCAGCGTAGGACGGACCAATTCACCCCTCCACTTT. Protein: CASSVGRTNSPLHF.